This T cell receptor beta chain was profiled in a study of T cell changes during pregnancy in multiple sclerosis (dated by TCRdb to between 2018 and 2021). About the investigation overall: The study examined how the T cell repertoire changed over the course of pregnancy in women with multiple sclerosis.

Via the germline V gene, CDR1 is SGHTS and CDR2 YDEGEE. V loses 2 bases of germline sequence and J loses 4 bases, and the interval between the two ends is 10 bases. CDR3 length: 14 amino acids, cysteine to phenylalanine. Of all the DNA, just the CDR3 is kept, 42 bases in frame from base 1. Points on this clone: No cognate antigen has been identified for it. No base quality information exists; no much larger clone differs at one position.

Library prep was done by the immunoSEQ multiplex PCR assay. The clones in this table, taken by TCRdb from immuneACCESS, are in-frame only. Not every clone is retained; where verified, under half of the shortfall comes from an unresolved V gene, and the cause of the rest is unknown. The sample profile shows 50,000 to 75,000 clones; 93% of them were found once. The ten biggest clones cover about 2.6% of the sample. This specimen was CD8+ T cells from peripheral blood mononuclear cells, taken in the third trimester of pregnancy. The rearranged segments are TRBV5-8 and TRBJ1-3, with a weak D call of TRBD1 (6 bases match). The TCR was taken from a female donor with multiple sclerosis, enrolled in a pregnancy study. The CDR3: CASSLQGSGNTIYF. The nucleotides are TGTGCCAGCAGCTTACAGGGTTCGGGAAACACCATATATTTT.